This TCR beta chain was sequenced for a study of cytomegalovirus exposure and HLA in healthy donors (TCRdb year 2017). Regarding the study in general: According to an earlier analysis of around 600 of the donors, roughly 180 million T cells yielded 100 million or so unique TCR beta sequences and 276 Gb of sequence data. An early release covering roughly 600 HLA-typed donors comprised about 300 gigabases of sequencing data and tens of millions of unique TCR sequences. An earlier analysis of nearly 600 of the donors applied high-throughput TCR beta sequencing to assess whether each TCR beta V gene segment acted as functional or pseudogenic. Among the roughly 390 genotyped donors, under 90% belonged to the genetic ancestry cluster associated with self-reported Caucasian donors. The study used immunosequencing to profile the T cell repertoires of hundreds of subjects and linked those repertoires to cytomegalovirus serostatus. Four or five DR-DQ haplotypes were handled as single units for association and clustering because linkage in the cohort was strong. The study was designed to test whether signatures of past pathogen exposure could be identified by cataloging public T cell receptors. In addition to the first cohort of about 650 subjects, a separate validation cohort of approximately 130 different subjects was used. HLA typing covered class I and class II loci at four-digit resolution. On average, roughly 250,000 unique TCR beta nucleotide sequences were sequenced per donor among fewer than 500 genotyped donors of the cohort, with roughly 19% of those sequences being non-productive. Typing coverage differed by locus: A, B, C, DRB1 and DQB1 were typed in roughly 620-630 donors, DQA1 in 500 to 550, DPA1 in 600 to 610, and DPB1 in around 440. In the later analysis, no new phenotypic data were used to find candidate immune exposures; instead, reliance was placed on TCR beta sequences and their occurrence across donors. Genome-wide SNP genotypes for about 65% of the roughly 700 donors were used in a later genetic analysis, which treated that subset as a discovery cohort. Every discovery cohort repertoire had been produced on one sequencing platform. To predict cytomegalovirus infection status, the study brought together high-throughput TCR immunosequencing, statistical association of individual TCRs with disease status, and machine learning. A later analysis re-analyzed previously published TCR beta repertoires from 600 to 850 donors and added high-resolution HLA genotyping to study TCR occurrence patterns. Donor age, sex, ethnicity and CMV serostatus were compiled together with the repertoire data. Overall results and qualifications from the work: In a later analysis, most CMV-associated TCR beta chains were found to appear HLA-restricted, with HLA associations seemingly driven largely by CMV exposure. The earlier analysis of 587 of the donors excluded some 15 rarely observed V segments, including chromosome 9 orphons, because counts were too low. In a later genetic analysis, a missense DCLRE1C variant was associated with V-gene and J-gene trimming of TCR beta chains, and the association was replicated in an independent cohort. HLA typing was unavailable for some donors at each locus, so association tests used only the typed subset. A further reported finding was that TCR beta sequences accurately predicted the HLA-A and HLA-B alleles for most subjects in the first cohort. The sequencing pipeline was judged likely to have produced a cluster of highly shared sequence variants as a technical artifact. The classifier was reported to diagnose cytomegalovirus status with high specificity and sensitivity in both the original and validation cohorts. Assigning TCR associations to individual alleles was difficult when HLA alleles, especially DR and DQ, strongly co-occurred. Only TCR beta chains were sequenced in this cohort, and the absence of alpha or paired-chain data limited detectable features. In a later analysis, HLA-associated TCR beta chains were found to be more clonally expanded and to have lower generation probabilities than equally common non-associated chains. Presence/absence analyses assumed roughly uniform sequencing depth across donors, an assumption that may not hold. In a later analysis, some 18,000 TCR beta sequences were associated with specific HLA alleles at a false discovery rate of 0.05. Immune exposure information for the cohort was limited to CMV serostatus. Three of the identified cytomegalovirus-associated TCR beta chains were confirmed in vitro to be specific for cytomegalovirus antigens. While some public TCRs were present in many individuals, most TCR sequences turned up only very rarely across donors. Because the 87-base-pair reads could not distinguish some IMGT-functional V segments, including TRBV6-2 and TRBV6-3, those segments were excluded. Several of the top co-occurrence clusters appeared to be linked to parvovirus B19, influenza, CMV and Epstein-Barr virus, according to a later analysis. The authors suggested that the approach could potentially be extended to other disease states and immunological phenotypes. In a later analysis, TCR association rates were found to vary across HLA loci, with the most associated TCRs seen for DRB1 alleles and the fewest for HLA-C alleles. The study gave a list of about 170 TCR beta chains associated with cytomegalovirus. In a later genetic analysis, fewer N-insertions in productive TCRs were reported among donors in an Asian-associated ancestry cluster than the roughly 670-donor mean. Correlated functional status among segregating V segments might reflect linkage disequilibrium, but an unknown experimental factor could not be ruled out. In an earlier analysis of more than 500 of the donors, most TCR beta V segments appeared in productive rearrangements about 87% or about 30% of the time, broadly matching IMGT annotations.

The cohort was made up of 666 healthy bone marrow donors. Cohort members were all nominally healthy when sampled, although unrecorded immune exposures were likely present. The donor tested CMV seronegative and was one of the 352 seronegative cohort members. Each donor provided a peripheral blood sample, and peripheral blood mononuclear cells were used for TCR beta sequencing. Genomic DNA was extracted from the blood cell samples with the Qiagen DNeasy Blood Extraction Kit. Reading from cysteine to phenylalanine, the CDR3 counts 15 amino acids. Only CDR3 DNA remains: 45 bases, in frame from the first base. The germline V gene supplies CDR1 SGHDT and CDR2 YYEEEE. The junction shows trimming of 0 bases on V and 5 bases on J, and the gene matches do not reach 5 bases of it. Only one count was recorded for this clone. Its antigen specificity is not known. Base quality data are lacking; no much larger clone is found one base away.

Library generation was performed with the immunoSEQ multiplex PCR assay. A mixture of 60 forward primers for TCR Vbeta segments and 13 reverse primers for TCR Jbeta segments was used in the multiplex PCR. A multiplex PCR assay on genomic DNA amplified the CDR3 region of rearranged TCR beta genes. Amplified TCR beta libraries were sequenced as 87-base-pair reads on the Illumina HiSeq System. Concerning the study's data processing: A later analysis counted tens of millions of unique TCR beta chains across the 550 to 750 repertoires, and approximately 11 million of these chains were shared by at least two donors. Raw reads were error-corrected and collapsed into unique sequences with a nearest-neighbor algorithm that merged closely related sequences to remove PCR and sequencing errors. V, D and J gene segments were assigned by aligning CDR3 sequences to IMGT reference sequences. For a sequence to be retained, a match of at least six nucleotides to both a V gene segment and a J gene segment was required. Rearrangements were classified as productive when the CDR3 lacked stop codons and remained in frame with V and J, and all other rearrangements were classified as non-productive. Following IMGT convention, CDR3 was defined as the stretch from the second conserved V-encoded cysteine up to the conserved J-encoded phenylalanine. The earlier analysis of approximately 500 of the donors excluded sequences that lacked an unambiguous match to a single V gene segment. In an earlier analysis of some 590 of the donors, a V segment was called functional when productive rearrangements were above 56.7%, and segregating when the standard deviation between donors exceeded 5%. To diagnose cytomegalovirus status from the catalog of TCR beta chain sequences, a statistical classification framework was built. A later analysis assigned V and J genes by comparing TCR nucleotide sequences with IMGT/GENE-DB human TR gene sequences. The TCRdist pipeline was used in a later analysis to assign CDR3 sequences and most-parsimonious VDJ recombination scenarios. In a later analysis, each TCR beta chain was defined by its CDR3 amino acid sequence together with its V-gene family, and reads without a unique V-gene family were excluded. A later analysis removed over 500 highly shared, low-generation-probability nucleotide sequences to deal with suspected cross-contamination and a sequencing artifact. In a later analysis, a clonal expansion index for each public chain was calculated from normalized within-repertoire ranks of inferred template counts. In a later analysis, generation probabilities were computed with a VDJ recombination model fitted to out-of-frame rearrangements, and the resulting probabilities were checked against IGoR. In a later analysis, hypergeometric tests were used to score TCR-TCR, TCR-HLA and TCR-CMV co-occurrence, with a repertoire-size bias correction applied to TCR pairs. To estimate false discovery rates, a later analysis permuted the HLA or CMV assignments 20 times. In a later analysis, co-occurring TCRs were grouped with DBSCAN, and TCRdist sequence similarity was added when clustering was performed within HLA-allele-positive subsets. Repertoires with fewer than 30,000 or more than 120,000 public chains were left out of co-occurrence clustering, as were five repertoires with anomalous nucleotide sharing. This immuneACCESS table, as held by TCRdb, lists in-frame sequences with V and J called but not all clones. Of the missing ones, under half trace to an unresolved V gene in checked studies; the others have no known cause. That table supplies the V and J calls and clone size; D and trimming were determined from the DNA. This sample holds around 75,000 clones; about 78% were observed only once. The ten biggest clones cover 3% to 3.5% of the sample.

Sequencing was carried out using PBMCs. The chain couples TRBV5-6 to TRBJ2-3; 8 of the junction bases match TRBD1. This TCR was recovered from a man younger than 35 in good health and CMV-seronegative. The CDR3 sequence is CASSLGPTGGDTQYF. The DNA sequence is TGTGCCAGCAGCTTGGGACCCACAGGGGGAGATACGCAGTATTTT.